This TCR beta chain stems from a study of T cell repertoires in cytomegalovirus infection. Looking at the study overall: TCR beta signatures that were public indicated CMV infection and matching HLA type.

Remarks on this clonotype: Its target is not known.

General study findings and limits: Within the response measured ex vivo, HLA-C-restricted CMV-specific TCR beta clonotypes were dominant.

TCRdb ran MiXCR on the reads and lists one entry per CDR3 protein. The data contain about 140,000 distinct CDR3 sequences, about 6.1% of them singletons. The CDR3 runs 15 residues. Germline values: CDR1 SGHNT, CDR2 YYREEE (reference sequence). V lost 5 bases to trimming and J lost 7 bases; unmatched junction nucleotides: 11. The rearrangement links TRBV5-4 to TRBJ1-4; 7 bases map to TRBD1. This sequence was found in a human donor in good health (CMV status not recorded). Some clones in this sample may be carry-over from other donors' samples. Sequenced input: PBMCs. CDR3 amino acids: CASSLRQGTREKLFF. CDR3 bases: TGTGCCAGCAGTCTACGACAGGGAACGCGTGAAAAACTGTTTTTT.